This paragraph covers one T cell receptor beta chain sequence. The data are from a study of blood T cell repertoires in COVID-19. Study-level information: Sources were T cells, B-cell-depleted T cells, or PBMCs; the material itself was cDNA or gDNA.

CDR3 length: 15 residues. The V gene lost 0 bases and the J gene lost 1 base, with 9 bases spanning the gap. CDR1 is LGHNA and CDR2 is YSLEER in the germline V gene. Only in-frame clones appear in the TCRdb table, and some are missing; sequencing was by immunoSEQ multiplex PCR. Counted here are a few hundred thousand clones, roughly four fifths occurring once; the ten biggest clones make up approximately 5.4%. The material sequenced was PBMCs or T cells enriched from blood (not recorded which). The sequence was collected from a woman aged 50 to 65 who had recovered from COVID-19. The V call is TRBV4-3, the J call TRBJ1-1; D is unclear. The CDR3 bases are TGCGCCAGCAGCCAAGAATCGGCGGGGAACACTGAAGCTTTCTTT. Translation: CASSQESAGNTEAFF.